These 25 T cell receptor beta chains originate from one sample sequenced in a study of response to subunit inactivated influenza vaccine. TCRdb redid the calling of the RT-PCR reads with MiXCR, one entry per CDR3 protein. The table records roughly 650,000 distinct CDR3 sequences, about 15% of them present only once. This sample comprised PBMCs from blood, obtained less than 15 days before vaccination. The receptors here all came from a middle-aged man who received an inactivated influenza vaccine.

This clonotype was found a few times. CDR3 sequence: CASRGSAGHQYQPQHF. In DNA, the CDR3 is TGTGCCAGCAGGGGATCTGCGGGACATCAATATCAGCCCCAGCATTTT. This rearrangement joins TRBV28 to TRBJ1-5; D is perhaps TRBD1 (6 bases). Germline loops: CDR1 MDHEN, CDR2 SYDVKM. V was trimmed by 6 bases and J by 5 bases, leaving 20 bases between them. CDR3 length equals 16 residues. The variable domain in full, with the rest retrieved from reference TRBV28 and TRBJ1-5, is DVKVTQSSRYLVKRTGEKVFLECVQDMDHENMFWYRQDPGLGLRLIYFSYDVKMKEKGDIPEGYSVSREKKERFSLILESASTNQTSMYLCASRGSAGHQYQPQHFGDGTRLSIL.

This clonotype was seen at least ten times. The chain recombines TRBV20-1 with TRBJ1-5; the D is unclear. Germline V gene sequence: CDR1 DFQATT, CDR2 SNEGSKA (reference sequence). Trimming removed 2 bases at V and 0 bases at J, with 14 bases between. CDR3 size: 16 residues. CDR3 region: CSARSDIRGSNQPQHF. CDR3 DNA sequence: TGCAGTGCTAGATCTGATATCCGTGGTAGCAATCAGCCCCAGCATTTT.

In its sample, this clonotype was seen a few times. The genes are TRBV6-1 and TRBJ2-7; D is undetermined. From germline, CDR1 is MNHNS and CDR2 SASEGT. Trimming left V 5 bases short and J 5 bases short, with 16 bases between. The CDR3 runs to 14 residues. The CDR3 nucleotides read TGTGCCAGCAGTCTGACATTGATGGCGGACGAGCAGTACTTC. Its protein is CASSLTLMADEQYF.

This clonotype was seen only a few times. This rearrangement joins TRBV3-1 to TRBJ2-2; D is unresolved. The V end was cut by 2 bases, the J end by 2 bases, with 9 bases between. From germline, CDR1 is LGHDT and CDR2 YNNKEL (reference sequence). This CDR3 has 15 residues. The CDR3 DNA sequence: TGTGCCAGCAGCCAATATCGGAGAAACACCGGGGAGCTGTTTTTT. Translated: CASSQYRRNTGELFF. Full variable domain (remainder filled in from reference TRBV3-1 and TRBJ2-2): DTAVSQTPKYLVTQMGNDKSIKCEQNLGHDTMYWYKQDSKKFLKIMFSYNNKELIINETVPNRFSPKSPDKAHLNLHINSLELGDSAVYFCASSQYRRNTGELFFGEGSRLTVL.

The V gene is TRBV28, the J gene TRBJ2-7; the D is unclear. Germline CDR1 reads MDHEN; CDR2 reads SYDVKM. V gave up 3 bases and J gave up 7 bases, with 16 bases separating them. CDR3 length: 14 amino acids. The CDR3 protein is CASSFGPLEIEQYF. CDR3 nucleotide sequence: TGTGCCAGCAGTTTTGGTCCGTTAGAGATTGAGCAGTACTTC. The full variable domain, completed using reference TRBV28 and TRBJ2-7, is DVKVTQSSRYLVKRTGEKVFLECVQDMDHENMFWYRQDPGLGLRLIYFSYDVKMKEKGDIPEGYSVSREKKERFSLILESASTNQTSMYLCASSFGPLEIEQYFGPGTRLTVT.

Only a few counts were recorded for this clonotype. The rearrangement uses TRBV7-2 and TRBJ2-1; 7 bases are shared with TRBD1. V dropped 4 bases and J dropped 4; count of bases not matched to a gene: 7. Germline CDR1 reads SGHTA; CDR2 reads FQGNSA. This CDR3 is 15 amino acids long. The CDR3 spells CASSSQGVHYNEQFF. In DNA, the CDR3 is TGTGCCAGCAGCTCTCAGGGGGTACATTACAATGAGCAGTTCTTC.

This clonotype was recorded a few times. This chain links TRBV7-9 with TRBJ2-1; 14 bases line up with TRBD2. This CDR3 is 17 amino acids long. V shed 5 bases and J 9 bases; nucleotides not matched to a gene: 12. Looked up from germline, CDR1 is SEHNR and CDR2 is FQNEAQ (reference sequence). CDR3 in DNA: TGTGCCAGCAGCACATCCCCGGGACTAGCGGGAGACCGTGAGCAGTTCTTC. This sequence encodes CASSTSPGLAGDREQFF.

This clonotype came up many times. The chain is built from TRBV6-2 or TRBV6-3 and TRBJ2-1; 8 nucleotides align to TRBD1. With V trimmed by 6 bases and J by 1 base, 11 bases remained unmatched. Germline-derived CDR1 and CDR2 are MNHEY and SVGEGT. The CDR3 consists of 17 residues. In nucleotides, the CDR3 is TGTGCCAGCAGCGCCGGGACAGGCTTACCATCCTACAATGAGCAGTTCTTC. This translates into CASSAGTGLPSYNEQFF.

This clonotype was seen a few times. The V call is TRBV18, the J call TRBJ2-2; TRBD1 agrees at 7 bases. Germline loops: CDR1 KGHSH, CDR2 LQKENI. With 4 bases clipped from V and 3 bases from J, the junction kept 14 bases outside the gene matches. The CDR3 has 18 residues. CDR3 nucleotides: TGTGCCAGCTCACTCCGACAGGGCCTCCTTTCAGACACCGGGGAGCTGTTTTTT. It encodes CASSLRQGLLSDTGELFF.

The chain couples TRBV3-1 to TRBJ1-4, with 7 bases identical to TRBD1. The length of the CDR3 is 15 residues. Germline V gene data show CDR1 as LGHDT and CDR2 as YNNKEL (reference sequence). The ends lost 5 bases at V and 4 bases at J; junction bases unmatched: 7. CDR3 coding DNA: TGTGCCAGCAGCGCATACGGGACAGTTAATGAAAAACTGTTTTTT. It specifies CASSAYGTVNEKLFF.

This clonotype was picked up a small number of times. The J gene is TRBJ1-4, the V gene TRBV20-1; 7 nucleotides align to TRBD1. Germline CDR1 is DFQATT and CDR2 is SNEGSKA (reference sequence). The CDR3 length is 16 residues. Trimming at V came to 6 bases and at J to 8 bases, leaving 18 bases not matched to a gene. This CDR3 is CSAKEGNRGAREKLFF. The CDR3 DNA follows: TGCAGTGCCAAAGAAGGGAACAGGGGAGCGCGCGAAAAACTGTTTTTT.

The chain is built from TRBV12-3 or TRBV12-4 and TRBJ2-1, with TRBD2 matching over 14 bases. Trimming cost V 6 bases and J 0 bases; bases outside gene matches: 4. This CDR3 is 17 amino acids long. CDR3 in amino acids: CASRGLAGESSYNEQFF. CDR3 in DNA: TGTGCCAGCAGGGGACTAGCGGGGGAGAGCTCCTACAATGAGCAGTTCTTC.

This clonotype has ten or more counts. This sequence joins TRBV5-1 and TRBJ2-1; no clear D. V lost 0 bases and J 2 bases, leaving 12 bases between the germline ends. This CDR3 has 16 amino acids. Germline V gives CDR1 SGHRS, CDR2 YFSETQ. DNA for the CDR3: TGCGCCAGCAGCTTGGTATCCGGCGGAACCTACAATGAGCAGTTCTTC. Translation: CASSLVSGGTYNEQFF.

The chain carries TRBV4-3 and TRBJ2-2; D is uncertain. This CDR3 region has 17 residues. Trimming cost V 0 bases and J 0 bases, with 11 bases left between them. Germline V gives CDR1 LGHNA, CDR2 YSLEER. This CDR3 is CASSQDRGFSNTGELFF. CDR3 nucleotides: TGCGCCAGCAGCCAAGATCGTGGGTTTTCGAACACCGGGGAGCTGTTTTTT.

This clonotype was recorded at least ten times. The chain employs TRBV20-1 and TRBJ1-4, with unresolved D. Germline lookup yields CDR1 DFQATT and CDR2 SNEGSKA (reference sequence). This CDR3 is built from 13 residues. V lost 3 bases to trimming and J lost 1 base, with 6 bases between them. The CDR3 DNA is TGCAGTGCTAGGGGTCTAACTAATGAAAAACTGTTTTTT. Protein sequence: CSARGLTNEKLFF.

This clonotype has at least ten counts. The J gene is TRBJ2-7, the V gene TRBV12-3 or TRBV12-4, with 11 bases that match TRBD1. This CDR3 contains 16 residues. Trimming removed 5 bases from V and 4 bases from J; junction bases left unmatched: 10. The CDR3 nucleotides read TGTGCCAGCAGTCCAATAGGACAGGGGGCTCGATACGAGCAGTACTTC. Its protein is CASSPIGQGARYEQYF.

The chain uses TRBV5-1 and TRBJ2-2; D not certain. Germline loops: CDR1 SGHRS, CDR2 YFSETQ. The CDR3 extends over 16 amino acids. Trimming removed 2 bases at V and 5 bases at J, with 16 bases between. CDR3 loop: CASSFASGGFTGELFF. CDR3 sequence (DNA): TGCGCCAGCAGCTTTGCTTCCGGTGGTTTTACCGGGGAGCTGTTTTTT.

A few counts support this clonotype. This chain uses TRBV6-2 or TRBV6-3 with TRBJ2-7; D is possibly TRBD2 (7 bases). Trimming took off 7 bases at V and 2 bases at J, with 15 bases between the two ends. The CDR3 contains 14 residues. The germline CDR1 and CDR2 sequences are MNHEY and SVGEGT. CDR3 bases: TGTGCCAGCATCGAAGTAGGGGGGGCCTACGAGCAGTACTTC. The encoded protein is CASIEVGGAYEQYF.

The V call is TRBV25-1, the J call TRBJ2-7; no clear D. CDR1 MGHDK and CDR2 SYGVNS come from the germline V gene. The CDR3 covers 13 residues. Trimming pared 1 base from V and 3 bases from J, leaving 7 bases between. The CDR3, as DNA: TGTGCCAGCAGTGAATTGAGTAGCTACGAGCAGTACTTC. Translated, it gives CASSELSSYEQYF.

CDR3 in amino acids: CASSYYGVTDTQYF. CDR3 bases: TGTGCCAGCAGCTATTACGGGGTCACAGATACGCAGTATTTT. The V and J genes are TRBV5-6 and TRBJ2-3; possible D gene TRBD2, 5 bases. The V end lost 3 bases, the J end lost 2 bases, and 10 bases lay between the germline ends. Germline CDR1 is SGHDT and CDR2 is YYEEEE. The CDR3 contains 14 residues.

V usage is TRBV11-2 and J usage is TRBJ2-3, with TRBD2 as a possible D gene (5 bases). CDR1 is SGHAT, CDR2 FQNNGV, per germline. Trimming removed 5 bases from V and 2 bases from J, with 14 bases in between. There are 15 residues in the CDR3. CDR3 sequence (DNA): TGTGCCAGCAGCCGGAGGTTCGGCCTCACAGATACGCAGTATTTT. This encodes CASSRRFGLTDTQYF.

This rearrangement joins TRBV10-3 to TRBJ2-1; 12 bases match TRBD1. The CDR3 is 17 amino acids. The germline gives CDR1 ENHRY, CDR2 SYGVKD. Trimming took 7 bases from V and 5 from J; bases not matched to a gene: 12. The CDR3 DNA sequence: TGTGCCATCAAGGGACAGGGGGCATTAACTGCACACAATGAGCAGTTCTTC. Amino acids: CAIKGQGALTAHNEQFF.

This chain's CDR3 is CASSPRQGSETQYF. The CDR3 coding sequence is TGCGCCAGCAGCCCGAGACAGGGTTCGGAGACCCAGTACTTC. The chain combines TRBV4-1 with TRBJ2-5; 7 positions match TRBD1. Trimming cost V 4 bases and J 5 bases; bases outside gene matches: 7. The CDR3 length is 14 residues. Per the germline V gene, CDR1 is MGHRA and CDR2 is YSYEKL.

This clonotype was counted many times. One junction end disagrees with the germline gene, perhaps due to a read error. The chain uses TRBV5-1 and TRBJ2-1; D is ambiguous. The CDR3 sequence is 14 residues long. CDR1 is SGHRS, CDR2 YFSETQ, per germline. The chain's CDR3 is CASSLESSYNEQFF. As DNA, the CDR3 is TGTGCCAGCAGCTTAGAGAGCTCCTACAATGAGCAGTTCTTC.

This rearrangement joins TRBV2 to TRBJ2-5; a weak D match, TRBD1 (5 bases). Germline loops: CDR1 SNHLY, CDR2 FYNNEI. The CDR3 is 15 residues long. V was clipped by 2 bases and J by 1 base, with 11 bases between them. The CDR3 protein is CASSEWGRVQETQYF. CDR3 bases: TGTGCCAGCAGTGAATGGGGCAGGGTCCAAGAGACCCAGTACTTC.